These T cell receptor beta chains were read from a single sample in a study of beta chain features in type 1 diabetes. TCRdb's table, derived via immunoSEQ multiplex PCR, lists solely in-frame clones and lacks some. The data hold some 160,000 clones, with 8% to 9.5% observed a single time. Sequencing input: central memory CD4+ T cells from blood. These receptors originate from a woman under 30 with type 1 diabetes. CDR3s include the opening cysteine and the closing phenylalanine or tryptophan. Each record gives: D gene, clone size, J gene, V gene, CDR3 protein, CDR3 DNA. D genes are given only for firm matches. Expanded clones are given a class, and other clones once, few, many or no size at all.

d_gene: NA
abundance: once
j_gene: TRBJ1-4
v_gene: TRBV2
CDR3aa: CASSVQGPKLFF
CDR3nt: TGTGCCAGCAGTGTTCAGGGTCCAAAACTGTTTTTT

d_gene: NA
abundance: few
j_gene: TRBJ2-3
v_gene: TRBV7-2
CDR3aa: CASTNPGSWPDTQYF
CDR3nt: TGTGCCAGCACCAATCCCGGGAGTTGGCCAGATACGCAGTATTTT

d_gene: TRBD2
abundance: NA
j_gene: TRBJ2-5
v_gene: TRBV5-1
CDR3aa: CASSFSGGTPIGETQYF
CDR3nt: TGCGCCAGCAGCTTTAGCGGGGGGACGCCAATTGGAGAGACCCAGTACTTC

d_gene: TRBD1
abundance: NA
j_gene: TRBJ2-3
v_gene: TRBV2
CDR3aa: CASSVGQGTDTQYF
CDR3nt: TGTGCCAGCAGTGTCGGACAGGGTACAGATACGCAGTATTTT

d_gene: NA
abundance: few
j_gene: TRBJ1-1
v_gene: TRBV27
CDR3aa: CATHRGLGMNTEAFF
CDR3nt: TGTGCCACCCACCGGGGGTTAGGGATGAACACTGAAGCTTTCTTT

d_gene: TRBD1
abundance: NA
j_gene: TRBJ1-5
v_gene: TRBV7-8
CDR3aa: CASSLGQGHQPQHF
CDR3nt: TGTGCCAGCAGCTTAGGACAGGGGCATCAGCCCCAGCATTTT

d_gene: NA
abundance: few
j_gene: TRBJ2-4
v_gene: TRBV2
CDR3aa: CASMEVAKNIQYF
CDR3nt: TGTGCCAGCATGGAGGTAGCCAAAAACATTCAGTACTTC

d_gene: TRBD1
abundance: few
j_gene: TRBJ1-4
v_gene: TRBV2
CDR3aa: CASSSRTGGGEKLFF
CDR3nt: TGTGCCAGCAGTTCCCGGACAGGGGGCGGTGAAAAACTGTTTTTT

d_gene: NA
abundance: NA
j_gene: TRBJ2-7
v_gene: TRBV14
CDR3aa: CASSQVRGEQYF
CDR3nt: TGTGCCAGCAGCCAAGTTCGGGGAGAGCAGTACTTC

d_gene: NA
abundance: NA
j_gene: TRBJ1-5
v_gene: TRBV19
CDR3aa: CASSSGAEQPQHF
CDR3nt: TGTGCCAGTAGTTCAGGGGCGGAACAGCCCCAGCATTTT

d_gene: NA
abundance: few
j_gene: TRBJ1-1
v_gene: TRBV4-3
CDR3aa: CASSQALTGNTEAFF
CDR3nt: TGCGCCAGCAGCCAAGCCCTCACAGGGAACACTGAAGCTTTCTTT

d_gene: NA
abundance: NA
j_gene: TRBJ2-3
v_gene: TRBV5-1
CDR3aa: CASSLDGPDTQYF
CDR3nt: TGCGCCAGCAGCTTGGATGGCCCAGATACGCAGTATTTT

d_gene: TRBD1
abundance: NA
j_gene: TRBJ1-6
v_gene: TRBV4-3
CDR3aa: CASSPKSGYGDRASPLHF
CDR3nt: TGCGCCAGCAGCCCAAAAAGTGGATACGGGGACAGGGCTTCACCCCTCCACTTT

d_gene: NA
abundance: NA
j_gene: TRBJ1-1
v_gene: TRBV2
CDR3aa: CASTLSRVDNTEAFF
CDR3nt: TGTGCCAGCACCCTGTCCAGGGTCGATAACACTGAAGCTTTCTTT

d_gene: NA
abundance: few
j_gene: TRBJ2-1
v_gene: TRBV18
CDR3aa: CASSPVVGSFLEQFF
CDR3nt: TGTGCCAGCTCACCTGTCGTGGGCAGTTTCCTTGAGCAGTTCTTC

d_gene: NA
abundance: NA
j_gene: TRBJ1-6
v_gene: TRBV5-1
CDR3aa: CASSSVGEGSPLHF
CDR3nt: TGCGCCAGCAGCTCGGTGGGGGAGGGTTCACCCCTCCACTTT

d_gene: NA
abundance: NA
j_gene: TRBJ2-1
v_gene: TRBV4-2
CDR3aa: CASSQAVGGSYNEQFF
CDR3nt: TGTGCCAGCAGCCAAGCGGTCGGTGGCTCCTACAATGAGCAGTTCTTC

d_gene: TRBD1
abundance: few
j_gene: TRBJ2-7
v_gene: TRBV30
CDR3aa: CAWSVFGGTGTSYEQYF
CDR3nt: TGTGCCTGGAGTGTATTCGGCGGGACAGGGACGAGCTACGAGCAGTACTTC